The 19 T cell receptor beta chains given below trace back to one sample, sequenced in a study of control samples from healthy donors and cancer patients. TCRdb's copy holds only in-frame clones and misses some; the assay was immunoSEQ multiplex PCR. The sample has around 90,000 clones; more than 75% are singletons. The sample was blood. Receptors originate from a woman aged 40 to 50 in good health.

This rearrangement joins TRBV30 to TRBJ2-2, with D perhaps TRBD1 (5 bases). This CDR3 comprises 15 residues. V was clipped by 3 bases and J by 4 bases, with 15 bases between them. Germline CDR1 GTSNPN, CDR2 SVGIG (reference sequence). The CDR3 DNA sequence: TGTGCCTGGAGCTCTAAGGGGTCGGGCACCGGGGAGCTGTTTTTT. Protein product: CAWSSKGSGTGELFF.

This clone was observed a handful of times. The chain joins TRBV7-3 to TRBJ2-5; 9 bases agree with TRBD1. The J segment lost 6 bases and the V segment lost 0 bases, leaving 5 bases of the junction unmatched. CDR3 length: 15 residues. The V gene's germline CDR1 is SGHTA and CDR2 FQGTGA. This CDR3 is CASSLTGDRAQTQYF. CDR3 nucleotides: TGTGCCAGCAGCTTAACAGGGGACAGGGCGCAGACCCAGTACTTC.

The chain joins TRBV9 to TRBJ1-6, with 12 bases matching TRBD1. Trimming removed 2 bases from V and 6 bases from J; junction bases left unmatched: 3. The CDR3 runs 16 residues. Germline V gene data show CDR1 as SGDLS and CDR2 as YYNGEE. CDR3 bases: TGTGCCAGCAGCGTGGGACAGGGGGCACTTAATTCACCCCTCCACTTT. Its protein product is CASSVGQGALNSPLHF. Based on the CDR3 plus reference TRBV9 and TRBJ1-6, the full variable domain is DSGVTQTPKHLITATGQRVTLRCSPRSGDLSVYWYQQSLDQGLQFLIQYYNGEERAKGNILERFSAQQFPDLHSELNLSSLELGDSALYFCASSVGQGALNSPLHFGNGTRLTVT.

V usage is TRBV15 and J usage is TRBJ2-7, with TRBD1 matching 7 bases. This CDR3 contains 16 residues. Per the germline V gene, CDR1 is LNHNV and CDR2 is YYDKDF (reference sequence). Trimming cost V 3 bases and J 1 base; bases outside gene matches: 9. The CDR3: CATSSVRGQPSYEQYF. The CDR3 DNA reads TGTGCCACCAGCAGTGTCCGGGGACAGCCTTCCTACGAGCAGTACTTC.

This clone was recorded a few times. The chain links TRBV6-4 to TRBJ2-1; 12 positions match TRBD2. Germline V CDR1 and CDR2: MRHNA, SNTAGT. The V segment lost 5 bases and the J segment 5 bases; nucleotides outside the gene matches: 4. CDR3 size: 15 residues. In DNA, the CDR3 is TGTGCCAGCAGTCCTAGCGGGGGGGCCCACAATGAGCAGTTCTTC. As protein: CASSPSGGAHNEQFF.

V gene TRBV5-1 combines with J gene TRBJ2-7, with D possibly TRBD2 on 5 matching bases. The CDR3 totals 15 residues. V was cut by 0 bases and J by 2 bases, with 12 bases left in between. The V gene's germline CDR1 is SGHRS and CDR2 YFSETQ. CDR3 coding DNA: TGCGCCAGCAGCTTGGATTCGGGAAGGGCCTACGAGCAGTACTTC. It is translated as CASSLDSGRAYEQYF.

The J gene is TRBJ1-6, the V gene TRBV19; D gene unclear. The CDR3 contains 12 residues. V was pared by 5 bases and J by 12 bases, with 11 bases between. Per germline, CDR1 LNHDA and CDR2 SQIVND (reference sequence). CDR3 sequence reads: CASSALPQPLHF. In nucleotides, the CDR3 is TGTGCCAGTAGTGCGCTACCACAACCCCTCCACTTT.

The V and J genes are TRBV2 and TRBJ2-3, with D possibly matching TRBD2 (6 bases). The CDR3 sequence is 18 residues long. V was shortened by 8 bases and J by 4 bases, with 28 bases between the two germline ends. CDR1 SNHLY and CDR2 FYNNEI come from the germline V gene. As DNA, the CDR3 is TGTGCCAGCGGAGACCCGGGACTCCAATCCTGGACCCCAGATACGCAGTATTTT. This codes for CASGDPGLQSWTPDTQYF.

This chain joins TRBV5-5 and TRBJ1-1; 11 bases map to TRBD1. Germline values: CDR1 SGHKS, CDR2 YYEKEE (reference sequence). J was trimmed by 0 bases and V by 4 bases; bases with no gene match: 8. The CDR3 runs to 17 residues. The CDR3 spells CASSKVGGQGVNTEAFF. The CDR3 coding sequence is TGTGCCAGCAGCAAGGTGGGGGGACAGGGGGTGAACACTGAAGCTTTCTTT.

V usage is TRBV6-2 or TRBV6-3 and J usage is TRBJ1-1; D is perhaps TRBD1 (6 bases). The germline V and J ends were trimmed by 5 bases and 7 bases, with 11 bases remaining between them. Germline CDR1 reads MNHEY; CDR2 reads SVGEGT. The CDR3 length is 12 residues. In DNA form, the CDR3 reads TGTGCCAGCAGTCCGCAGGGGTTTGAAGCTTTCTTT. Its protein product is CASSPQGFEAFF.

V usage is TRBV3-1 (or the pseudogene TRBV3-2) and J usage is TRBJ1-2; the match to TRBD1 covers 9 bases. Germline loops: CDR1 LGHDT, CDR2 YNNKEL (reference sequence). J lost 3 bases, V lost 5 bases, and 16 bases had no gene match. The CDR3 covers 18 residues. The CDR3: CASSTIWTGASGDYGYTF. For the CDR3, the DNA is TGTGCCAGCAGCACGATTTGGACAGGGGCCTCGGGCGACTATGGCTACACCTTC.

This sequence joins TRBV20-1 and TRBJ1-1; D remains unclear. V was trimmed by 3 bases and J by 11 bases, leaving 13 bases between them. CDR3 length: 11 residues. In germline, CDR1 is DFQATT, CDR2 SNEGSKA (reference sequence). The CDR3 DNA reads TGCAGTGCTAGGGGCCCGGTGGGGGCTTTCTTT. This translates into CSARGPVGAFF.

The V and J genes are TRBV19 and TRBJ2-6, with TRBD2 matching over 12 bases. The V gene end was trimmed by 8 bases and the J gene end by 0 bases; junction bases not matched to a gene: 8. CDR1 is LNHDA, CDR2 SQIVND, per germline (reference sequence). The CDR3 has 18 amino acids. CDR3 coding DNA: TGTGCCAGTGCCCCGACTAGCGGGGGATTCTCTGGGGCCAACGTCCTGACTTTC. It is translated as CASAPTSGGFSGANVLTF.

V is TRBV6-2 or TRBV6-3 and J is TRBJ2-7; TRBD1 might be the D (5 bases). Deletions cut 0 bases from V and 0 bases from J, with 15 bases between. Germline V gene data show CDR1 as MNHEY and CDR2 as SVGEGT. The CDR3 is made up of 17 amino acids. CDR3: CASSYSSRGHPSYEQYF. In nucleotides, the CDR3 is TGTGCCAGCAGTTACTCGAGTCGAGGACATCCCTCCTACGAGCAGTACTTC.

The chain uses TRBV5-1 and TRBJ2-1; D unclear. Germline V gives CDR1 SGHRS, CDR2 YFSETQ. This CDR3 region has 13 residues. Between the trimmed V and J ends, which lost 0 bases and 6 bases, there was a span of 7 bases. This CDR3 is CASSLAHSNEQFF. The CDR3, as DNA: TGCGCCAGCAGCTTGGCCCATTCCAATGAGCAGTTCTTC.

The chain recombines TRBV7-3 with TRBJ1-1; D not resolved. Germline-derived CDR1 and CDR2 are SGHTA and FQGTGA. The CDR3 loop spans 13 amino acids. The V end was cut by 1 base, the J end by 2 bases, with 5 bases between. The CDR3 DNA reads as TGTGCCAGCAGCTTAAAGTTTAACACTGAAGCTTTCTTT. Its protein product is CASSLKFNTEAFF.

This clone occurred a few times. The chain recombines TRBV30 with TRBJ1-4, with D unclear. The CDR3 is 13 residues long. Deletions cut 3 bases from V and 4 bases from J, with 9 bases between. In germline, CDR1 is GTSNPN, CDR2 SVGIG (reference sequence). The CDR3 loop is CAWRTPFNEKLFF. The CDR3 coding sequence is TGTGCCTGGAGGACACCGTTTAATGAAAAACTGTTTTTT.

The rearrangement uses TRBV6-1 and TRBJ1-1; D remains unclear. Germline lookup yields CDR1 MNHNS and CDR2 SASEGT. The CDR3 is 13 amino acids. V was cut by 1 base and J by 1 base, with 4 bases left in between. The CDR3 reads CASSEVRNTEAFF. The CDR3 DNA reads TGTGCCAGCAGTGAAGTAAGGAACACTGAAGCTTTCTTT.

The rearrangement uses TRBV4-3 and TRBJ2-7, with D possibly being TRBD1 or TRBD2 (6 bases each). The CDR3 spans 14 residues. Per the germline V gene, CDR1 is LGHNA and CDR2 is YSLEER. V was clipped by 1 base and J by 4 bases, with 11 bases between them. In DNA form, the CDR3 reads TGCGCCAGCAGCCAAGCCCAAGGGGGGTACGAGCAGTACTTC. This encodes CASSQAQGGYEQYF.